Listed below are T cell receptor beta chains from one sample, sequenced in a study of blood T cell repertoires in COVID-19. Method: immunoSEQ multiplex PCR; TCRdb's copy keeps in-frame clones and lacks some. This table has about 190,000 clones, roughly 82% appearing once. The specimen sequenced was peripheral blood. These receptors came from a woman between 55 and 75 years old with COVID-19, enrolled during active disease. Both conserved end residues are part of each CDR3. The D gene is left open where the match is weak. Not every row has a clone size; where given, it reads once, few, many or a size class.

j_call | v_call | clone_size | d_call | cdr3_aa | cdr3_nt
TRBJ1-6 | TRBV28 | NA | NA | CASSWTRGSSYNSPLHF | TGTGCCAGCAGTTGGACAAGGGGGAGCTCCTATAATTCACCCCTCCACTTT
TRBJ2-1 | TRBV19 | NA | TRBD2 | CASSPGGTRVHEQFF | TGTGCCAGTAGCCCAGGTGGGACTAGGGTCCATGAGCAGTTCTTC
TRBJ2-7 | TRBV7-2 | NA | NA | CASSLTDGNPYEQYF | TGTGCCAGCAGCTTAACAGACGGTAACCCCTACGAGCAGTACTTC
TRBJ1-2 | TRBV4-1 | NA | TRBD1 | CASSQLTGRYGYTF | TGCGCCAGCAGCCAGTTGACAGGGCGGTATGGCTACACCTTC
TRBJ2-2 | TRBV18 | NA | TRBD1 | CASSPQQGEVNTGELFF | TGTGCCAGCTCACCCCAACAGGGGGAAGTGAACACCGGGGAGCTGTTTTTT
TRBJ1-2 | TRBV6-5 | NA | NA | CASTPLMGAVQGYTF | TGTGCCAGCACCCCCCTTATGGGGGCCGTCCAGGGCTACACCTTC
TRBJ1-5 | TRBV19 | NA | NA | CASSAGNPSNQPQHF | TGTGCCAGTAGCGCAGGGAATCCTAGCAATCAGCCCCAGCATTTT
TRBJ1-6 | TRBV28 | NA | NA | CASSQRKQGYHF | TGTGCCAGCAGTCAACGGAAGCAGGGCTATCACTTT
TRBJ1-1 | TRBV7-9 | NA | NA | CASSVPQGAGTEAFF | TGTGCCAGCAGCGTTCCCCAAGGGGCCGGCACTGAAGCTTTCTTT
TRBJ1-4 | TRBV6-5 | few | NA | CASLGRGRGPEKLFF | TGTGCCAGCCTGGGAAGGGGCAGGGGCCCCGAAAAACTGTTTTTT
TRBJ1-3 | TRBV6-5 | once | TRBD1 | CASRSLGTGALYF | TGTGCCAGCAGATCTTTGGGGACAGGGGCTTTGTATTTT
TRBJ2-2 | TRBV5-4 | NA | TRBD2 | CASSLGLAGGVTGELFF | TGTGCCAGCAGTCTTGGACTAGCGGGAGGTGTCACCGGGGAGCTGTTTTTT
TRBJ1-2 | TRBV19 | NA | TRBD1 | CASSIEAQGSIYGYTF | TGTGCCAGTAGTATAGAGGCACAGGGGAGCATCTATGGCTACACCTTC
TRBJ2-7 | TRBV29-1 | NA | TRBD1 | CSVLEGQGRYEQYF | TGCAGCGTTTTGGAGGGACAGGGTAGGTACGAGCAGTACTTC
TRBJ2-6 | TRBV19 | NA | NA | CASSPTESGANVLTF | TGTGCCAGTAGTCCCACCGAGTCTGGGGCCAACGTCCTGACTTTC
TRBJ2-7 | TRBV6-5 | NA | NA | CASSYSQGGSEQYF | TGTGCCAGCAGTTACAGTCAGGGGGGTAGCGAGCAGTACTTC
TRBJ1-2 | TRBV13 | NA | TRBD1 | CASSSDDRENYGYTF | TGTGCCAGCAGCTCTGATGACAGGGAAAACTATGGCTACACCTTC
TRBJ2-1 | TRBV5-1 | NA | TRBD2 | CASSVPSGGYNEQFF | TGCGCCAGCAGCGTCCCTAGCGGGGGTTACAATGAGCAGTTCTTC
TRBJ1-1 | TRBV6-5 | once | TRBD1 | CASSLQGDPNTEAFF | TGTGCCAGCAGCCTTCAGGGGGACCCGAACACTGAAGCTTTCTTT
TRBJ2-2 | TRBV20-1 | NA | TRBD1 | CSASKDRDNTGELFF | TGCAGTGCTAGTAAGGACAGGGATAACACCGGGGAGCTGTTTTTT
TRBJ1-2 | TRBV2 | NA | TRBD1 | CASSEAGDRWRYGYTF | TGTGCCAGCAGTGAAGCGGGGGACAGGTGGAGGTATGGCTACACCTTC